Presented here are 16 T cell receptor beta chains from one specimen sequenced in a study (dated by TCRdb to the mid-2010s). Receptor libraries were prepared by 5' RACE. TCRdb records Illumina MiSeq as the sequencer. TCRdb reprocessed the public reads (quality trimming at Q25 with fastp, clone calling with MiXCR) and kept in-frame beta chains. Rows with a matching CDR3 protein are joined into one entry that keeps the most common DNA and genes. This sample has 35,000 to 50,000 distinct CDR3 sequences in its table, and 25% to 35% of those were observed once. Of the sample, 4% to 4.5% is held by the ten largest clones. The sequenced sample was tumor-infiltrating memory CD4+ T cells sorted from the breast tumor. The cell subset or site label corresponds to: memory CD4+ T cells, CD4+CD45RO+CD25-. The receptors shown here come from a female donor with breast cancer.

There are many counts of this clonotype. This chain links TRBV29-1 with TRBJ2-7; 7 bases line up with TRBD1. The CDR3 totals 16 residues. Germline CDR1 is SQVTM and CDR2 is ANQGSEA. V dropped 0 bases and J dropped 3; count of bases not matched to a gene: 11. This CDR3 reads CSVEERGQHWGYEQYF. Here the CDR3 DNA reads TGCAGCGTTGAAGAGAGGGGGCAACATTGGGGCTACGAGCAGTACTTC.

Comment on this clonotype: A much larger clone differs from this one at a single base, so this may be a read error. This chain joins TRBV6-6 and TRBJ1-5; D gene unclear. Per the germline V gene, CDR1 is MNHNY and CDR2 is SVGAGI (reference sequence). V lost 6 bases and J 0 bases, leaving 6 bases between the germline ends. The CDR3 has 13 amino acids. The CDR3 DNA reads as TGTGCCAGCAGCCCCCTTAGCAATCAGCCCCAGCATTTT. Its protein product is CASSPLSNQPQHF.

V usage is TRBV5-1 and J usage is TRBJ1-2; no firm D call. The CDR3 loop spans 12 amino acids. The V and J ends lost 2 bases and 6 bases respectively, with 8 bases between them. Germline V gives CDR1 SGHRS, CDR2 YFSETQ. Written as DNA, the CDR3 is TGCGCCAGCAGCTTCGGGGAGGATGGCTACACCTTC. As protein: CASSFGEDGYTF.

This sequence joins TRBV12-3 or TRBV12-4 and TRBJ2-4; D is possibly TRBD2 (7 bases). This CDR3 has 16 amino acids. V gave up 6 bases and J gave up 4 bases, with 19 bases separating them. In DNA, the CDR3 is TGTGCCAGCAGGGGAAGGGGGGGGGGCAGGAAAAACATTCAGTACTTC. This sequence encodes CASRGRGGGRKNIQYF.

On this clonotype itself: A read error is possible here, since a much larger clone lies one base away. The V and J genes are TRBV29-1 and TRBJ1-1; TRBD1 is a possible D gene (5 bases). Germline-derived CDR1 and CDR2 are SQVTM and ANQGSEA. V gave up 6 bases and J gave up 7 bases, with 12 bases separating them. The CDR3 has 11 amino acids. CDR3 sequence (DNA): TGCAGCGTGGGGGTTGGGAATGAAGCTTTCTTT. Protein sequence: CSVGVGNEAFF.

This clonotype was observed a handful of times. The chain combines TRBV4-1 with TRBJ1-2, with a tentative D call TRBD1 (5 bases). The CDR3 runs 11 residues. Trimming left V 8 bases short and J 8 bases short, with 12 bases between. From germline, CDR1 is MGHRA and CDR2 YSYEKL. The CDR3 sequence: CASGGKDGYTF. In DNA form, the CDR3 reads TGCGCCAGCGGGGGGAAAGACGGCTACACCTTC.

The V gene is TRBV20-1, the J gene TRBJ2-7; 13 positions match TRBD2. V trimming: 4 bases; J trimming: 2 bases; junction bases outside the gene matches: 8. Germline CDR1 DFQATT, CDR2 SNEGSKA (reference sequence). This CDR3 spans 16 amino acids. This chain's CDR3 is CSANNLGTSGTYEQYF. The CDR3 region has the DNA TGCAGTGCTAACAACCTAGGGACTAGCGGGACCTACGAGCAGTACTTC.

The chain recombines TRBV20-1 with TRBJ1-1, with D possibly TRBD1 on 6 matching bases. Deletions cut 5 bases from V and 3 bases from J, with 16 bases between. Germline-derived CDR1 and CDR2 are DFQATT and SNEGSKA (reference sequence). This CDR3 spans 14 amino acids. The DNA for the CDR3 is TGCAGTGCTTCCGGGACATCTAGGTACACTGAAGCTTTCTTT. Protein sequence: CSASGTSRYTEAFF.

This clonotype showed up just a few times. The chain uses TRBV7-9 and TRBJ1-1; maybe TRBD1 (6 bases). From germline, CDR1 is SEHNR and CDR2 FQNEAQ (reference sequence). With 1 base removed from V and 8 bases from J, the gap between germline ends came to 14 bases. The CDR3 sequence is 14 residues long. CDR3 sequence (DNA): TGTGCCAGCAGCTTAGGGGAAGGGGGGGAAGAAGCTTTCTTT. Its protein is CASSLGEGGEEAFF.

A few counts support this clonotype. The chain links TRBV4-2 to TRBJ2-1; D may be TRBD1 or TRBD2 (5 bases each). The CDR3 sequence is 17 residues long. Trimming pared 5 bases from V and 3 bases from J, leaving 20 bases between. The germline V gene encodes CDR1 LGHNA and CDR2 YNFKEQ. The CDR3 nucleotides read TGTGCCAGCAGCTCGCAAGAGGCCGGGACCCTCTACAATGAGCAGTTCTTC. This gives the protein CASSSQEAGTLYNEQFF.

This clonotype was seen many times. The chain employs TRBV6-2 or TRBV6-3 and TRBJ2-2; maybe TRBD1 (6 bases). Germline V gene data show CDR1 as MNHEY and CDR2 as SVGEGT. The CDR3 spans 17 residues. V shed 3 bases and J shed 4 bases, with 18 bases lying between them. The CDR3 spells CASSYLTGTNPTGELFF. CDR3 bases: TGTGCCAGCAGTTATTTGACCGGGACAAATCCCACCGGGGAGCTGTTTTTT.

This clonotype has a count of ten or more. V usage is TRBV12-3 or TRBV12-4 and J usage is TRBJ2-5, with 10 bases aligning to TRBD2. V shed 6 bases and J 3 bases; nucleotides not matched to a gene: 10. This CDR3 comprises 16 residues. The chain's CDR3 is CASSNQALAGEETQYF. In DNA, the CDR3 is TGTGCCAGCAGCAACCAAGCGCTAGCGGGGGAAGAGACCCAGTACTTC.

This clonotype was detected a few times. The rearrangement uses TRBV12-3 or TRBV12-4 and TRBJ2-7, with D perhaps TRBD2 (5 bases). The V and J ends lost 6 bases and 2 bases respectively, with 14 bases between them. CDR3 length: 14 amino acids. CDR3 region: CASSGGLRTYEQYF. The CDR3 DNA is TGTGCCAGCAGCGGCGGGTTGAGGACCTACGAGCAGTACTTC.

Comment on this clonotype: Just one base apart from a much larger clone, this may be a read error. The V call is TRBV5-1, the J call TRBJ2-3; no clear D. Germline-derived CDR1 and CDR2 are SGHRS and YFSETQ. The CDR3 is 14 amino acids. The CDR3, as DNA: TGCGCCGGCAGCTTGGAAGGTGGCACAGATACGCAGTATTTT. This translates into CAGSLEGGTDTQYF.

The rearrangement uses TRBV5-1 and TRBJ1-2; D is perhaps TRBD1 (5 bases). The CDR3 consists of 16 residues. The germline CDR1 and CDR2 sequences are SGHRS and YFSETQ. Trimming pared 0 bases from V and 0 bases from J, leaving 12 bases between. The CDR3 loop is CASSLDGQGANYGYTF. CDR3 DNA sequence: TGCGCCAGCAGCTTGGATGGGCAGGGAGCTAACTATGGCTACACCTTC.

Turning to this clonotype: Compared with germline, one end of the junction differs, possibly owing to a read error. The J gene is TRBJ1-1, the V gene TRBV29-1, with D possibly being TRBD1 (6 bases). The germline gives CDR1 SQVTM, CDR2 ANQGSEA. The CDR3 covers 10 residues. The CDR3 reads CSVLWGGAFF. The CDR3 nucleotides read TGCAGCGTTTTGTGGGGGGGGGCTTTCTTC. Based on the CDR3 plus reference TRBV29-1 and TRBJ1-1, the full variable domain is SAVISQKPSRDICQRGTSLTIQCQVDSQVTMMFWYRQQPGQSLTLIATANQGSEATYESGFVIDKFPISRPNLTFSTLTVSNMSPEDSSIYLCSVLWGGAFFGQGTRLTVV.